This T cell receptor beta chain was sequenced during a study of blood T cell repertoires in COVID-19. Looking at the study overall: Italy, Spain and the United States were the sources of the convalescent and acute COVID-19 samples.

In the original processing: Cell counts per sample came from amplifying reference gene primers. Here immunoSEQ multiplex PCR was the method, and the copy in TCRdb shows in-frame clones only, minus some. The D gene and trimming were derived from the DNA, and the V and J assignments and clone size from that table. The table includes over 70,000 clones, about 72% detected once. The ends lost 3 bases at V and 5 bases at J; junction bases unmatched: 9. The V gene's germline CDR1 is ENHRY and CDR2 SYGVKD. This CDR3 has 15 amino acids. Sequencing was carried out using peripheral blood. The chain has TRBV10-3 and TRBJ2-5; 7 bases match TRBD2. The TCR originated in a man in his 70s with active or convalescent COVID-19. The CDR3 DNA sequence: TGTGCCATCAGTGATGAGTCGCGGGGAGGGGAGACCCAGTACTTC. Translated: CAISDESRGGETQYF.